Listed below are T cell receptor beta chains from one sample, sequenced in a study of human T cells and chemical hapten exposure. TCRdb reprocessed the RACE reads with MiXCR, giving one entry per CDR3 protein. The table includes tens of thousands of distinct CDR3 sequences, roughly 5.4% detected once. Sequenced sample: whole blood. Receptors originate from a human donor in good health. Some clones in this sample may be carry-over from other donors' samples. The conserved cysteine and the conserved F or W are not part of the CDR3 here.

j_gene | v_gene | CDR3aa
TRBJ2-1 | TRBV10-3 | AISEQGHEQF
TRBJ2-3 | TRBV20-1 | SATRRFGTDTQY
TRBJ1-2 | TRBV12-3/TRBV12-4 | ASSSGTGGNYGYT
TRBJ2-7 | TRBV27 | ARGTESFGEQY
TRBJ2-5 | TRBV3-1 | ASSLPSGTQETQY
TRBJ1-1 | TRBV7-2 | ASSLERFTEAF
TRBJ2-7 | TRBV28 | ASSPRGTNLYEQY
TRBJ1-2 | TRBV29-1 | SVALRQPISDGYT
TRBJ2-3 | TRBV7-8 | ASSSTGTFTDTQY
TRBJ2-3 | TRBV10-3 | ATIGADTQY
TRBJ2-1 | TRBV7-8 | ASGLAGKYNEQF
TRBJ2-3 | TRBV3-1 | ASSQDLTSGRPQY
TRBJ1-5 | TRBV10-3 | AISEEGETYSNQPQH
TRBJ2-2 | TRBV10-3 | AISDYPVLF
TRBJ2-2 | TRBV20-1 | SARARPPTSGANTGELF
TRBJ1-1 | TRBV6-2/TRBV6-3 | ASSWTVNTEAF
TRBJ2-5 | TRBV5-1 | ASSYRDRGSETQY
TRBJ2-2 | TRBV29-1 | SVRDRVVGELF
TRBJ2-3 | TRBV30 | AWSSGRATDTQY
TRBJ1-1 | TRBV20-1 | SAPARTVNTEAF
TRBJ2-1 | TRBV6-2/TRBV6-3 | ASSYSSGGVYNEQF
TRBJ2-1 | TRBV20-1 | SARGSTSGNSKDNEQF
TRBJ2-3 | TRBV12-3/TRBV12-4 | ASSRTSGETDTQY
TRBJ1-2 | TRBV7-2 | ASSSDRFYGYT
TRBJ1-6 | TRBV2 | ASSEQGKNSPLH
TRBJ2-3 | TRBV7-2 | ASSLVRSTADTQY
TRBJ2-1 | TRBV10-2 | ATGGTGASEQF
TRBJ2-4 | TRBV7-2 | ASSLDSGLAKNIQY